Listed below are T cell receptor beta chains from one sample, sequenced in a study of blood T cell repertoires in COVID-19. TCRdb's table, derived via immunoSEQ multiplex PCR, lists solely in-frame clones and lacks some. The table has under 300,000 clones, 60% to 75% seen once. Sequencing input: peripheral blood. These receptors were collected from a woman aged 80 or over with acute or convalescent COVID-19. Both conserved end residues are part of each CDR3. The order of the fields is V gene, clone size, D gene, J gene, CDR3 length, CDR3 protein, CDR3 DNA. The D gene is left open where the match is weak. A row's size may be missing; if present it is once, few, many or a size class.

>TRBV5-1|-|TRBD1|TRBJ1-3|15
CASAPGQNSGNTIYF
TGCGCCAGCGCCCCGGGACAGAACTCTGGAAACACCATATATTTT
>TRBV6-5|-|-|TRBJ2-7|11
CASLRRYEQYF
TGTGCCAGCTTAAGGAGGTACGAGCAGTACTTC
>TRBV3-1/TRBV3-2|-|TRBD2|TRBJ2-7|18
CASSQEGRGTSGSYEQYF
TGTGCCAGCAGCCAAGAAGGAAGGGGGACTAGCGGCTCCTACGAGCAGTACTTC
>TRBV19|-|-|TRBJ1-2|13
CASSVTGSYGYTF
TGTGCCAGTTCCGTAACAGGGTCCTATGGCTACACCTTC
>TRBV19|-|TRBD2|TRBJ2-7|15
CASSIGALALYEQYF
TGTGCCAGTAGTATAGGCGCACTAGCGCTATACGAGCAGTACTTC
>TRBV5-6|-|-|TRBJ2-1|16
CASSPLSGISYNEQFF
TGTGCCAGCAGCCCACTAAGCGGAATATCCTACAATGAGCAGTTCTTC
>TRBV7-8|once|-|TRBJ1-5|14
CASSRTGSNQPQHF
TGTGCCAGCAGCCGTACAGGGTCGAATCAGCCCCAGCATTTT
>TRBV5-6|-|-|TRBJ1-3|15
CASSLGSSGGNTIYF
TGTGCCAGCAGCCTCGGGTCTTCTGGCGGAAACACCATATATTTT
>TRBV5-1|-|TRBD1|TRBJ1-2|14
CASSLEQGAVGYTF
TGCGCCAGCAGCTTGGAACAGGGGGCAGTTGGCTACACCTTC
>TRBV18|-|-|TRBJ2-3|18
CASSPPRSGVPRTDTQYF
TGTGCCAGCTCACCACCGAGGTCGGGGGTACCCCGCACAGATACGCAGTATTTT
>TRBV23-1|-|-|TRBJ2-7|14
CASSQWPGYAEQYF
TGCGCCAGCAGTCAGTGGCCGGGGTACGCCGAGCAGTACTTC
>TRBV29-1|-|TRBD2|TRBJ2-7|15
CSVTPTSGGTYEQYF
TGCAGCGTGACCCCGACTAGCGGGGGGACTTACGAGCAGTACTTC
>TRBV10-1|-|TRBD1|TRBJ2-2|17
CASSGNLGQGTTGELFF
TGCGCCAGCAGTGGGAATCTGGGACAGGGGACCACCGGGGAGCTGTTTTTT